This T cell receptor (beta chain) was sequenced in a study of blood T cells in healthy people across ages. Study-wide results and caveats: A roughly linear age-dependent decrease characterized TCR beta diversity per million T cells.

At least 5.5 micrograms of total RNA were extracted per sample. A second roughly 6 to 12 cycle PCR used barcoded and J-beta primers. The template-switch adaptor was a 5' adaptor with 12 random nucleotides. It tagged each cDNA molecule. TCRdb itself ran the 5' RACE reads through MiXCR, one entry per CDR3 protein. The table includes some 1.5 million distinct CDR3 sequences, about 28% detected once. Concerning this clonotype itself: Its antigen is not identified.

Per germline, CDR1 DFQATT and CDR2 SNEGSKA (reference sequence). V lost 4 bases, J lost 0 bases, and 4 bases stayed unmatched. CDR3 length: 14 amino acids. This clonotype was sampled from a woman aged 25 to 39 in good health. Sequences were obtained from blood. The V call is TRBV20-1, the J call TRBJ2-3, with 7 nucleotides matching TRBD1. The CDR3 is CSAIDRASTDTQYF. CDR3 in DNA: TGCAGTGCTATCGACAGGGCTAGCACAGATACGCAGTATTTT.